The present TCR beta chain was sequenced within a study of cytomegalovirus exposure and HLA in healthy donors. Study as a whole: Samples from HLA-typed donors yielded about 86 million unique TCRs in an early data release.

The CDR3 is made up of 15 amino acids. Germline CDR1 SEHNR, CDR2 FQNEAQ (reference sequence). V lost 7 bases, J lost 9 bases, and 15 bases stayed unmatched. Whole-study findings and limits: Later work showed greater clonal expansion in HLA-associated TCR beta chains than in equally common others. Trimming of TCR beta V- and J-genes showed a link, identified in a later analysis, to a missense DCLRE1C variant.

It was with 60 Vbeta and 13 Jbeta primers that the PCR ran. Assay used: immunoSEQ multiplex PCR; TCRdb lists only in-frame clones, some missing. The table includes around 110,000 clones, roughly three fifths detected once. This clone was detected only a few times. Its antigen remains unidentified. The sequence was collected from a man between 18 and 29 years old in good health and CMV-seronegative. Sequenced material: PBMCs. The V call is TRBV7-9, the J call TRBJ1-2, with TRBD1 identical over 9 bases. The CDR3, as DNA: TGTGCCAGCACCGCCCCGGGACAGGGAGAAGGCAGCTACACCTTC. Its protein is CASTAPGQGEGSYTF. Combining the CDR3 with reference TRBV7-9 and TRBJ1-2 gives the whole variable domain DTGVSQNPRHKITKRGQNVTFRCDPISEHNRLYWYRQTLGQGPEFLTYFQNEAQLEKSRLLSDRFSAERPKGSFSTLEIQRTEQGDSAMYLCASTAPGQGEGSYTFGSGTRLTVV.